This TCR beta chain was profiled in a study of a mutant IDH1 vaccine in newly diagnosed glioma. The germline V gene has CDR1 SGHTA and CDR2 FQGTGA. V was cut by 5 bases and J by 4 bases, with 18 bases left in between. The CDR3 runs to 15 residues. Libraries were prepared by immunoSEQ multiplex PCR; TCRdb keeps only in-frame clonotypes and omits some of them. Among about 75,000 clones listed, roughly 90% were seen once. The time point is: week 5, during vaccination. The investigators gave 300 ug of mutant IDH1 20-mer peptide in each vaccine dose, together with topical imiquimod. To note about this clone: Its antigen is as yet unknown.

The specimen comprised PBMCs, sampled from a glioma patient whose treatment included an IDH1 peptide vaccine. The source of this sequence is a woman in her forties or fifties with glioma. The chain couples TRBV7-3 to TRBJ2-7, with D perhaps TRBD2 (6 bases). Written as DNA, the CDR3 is TGTGCCAGCAGCCTTTTGGGGGGTTCTAGGTACGAGCAGTACTTC. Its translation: CASSLLGGSRYEQYF.